The T cell receptor (beta chain) under discussion was sequenced for a study of blood T cells in healthy people across ages. Whole-study findings and limits: Because sorting was not performed, PBMCs prevented conclusive naive versus antigen-experienced comparison. Greater diversity and more naive CD4+ cells were seen in long-lived donors than in aged donors.

The junction had 9 bases not matched to a gene; V was cut back by 0 bases and J by 4 bases. Germline V gene sequence: CDR1 DFQATT, CDR2 SNEGSKA (reference sequence). This CDR3 has 17 amino acids. Concerning this clonotype itself: Its specificity is unknown.

Then a second PCR, running roughly 6 to 11 cycles, was carried out with a sample-barcoded 5' primer and a J-beta primer mix. Via MiXCR, TCRdb re-called the 5' RACE reads, giving one row per CDR3 protein. The sample records 450,000 to 700,000 distinct CDR3 sequences, roughly 28% being singletons. Every sample yielded at least 6.5 million isolated PBMCs. The clonotype comes from a woman in her 70s in good health. Sequencing was carried out using blood. The rearrangement joins TRBV20-1 to TRBJ2-1; 10 bases line up with TRBD2. The CDR3 protein is CSARDRRTSGVYNEQFF. In nucleotides, the CDR3 is TGCAGTGCTAGAGATCGGCGTACTAGCGGGGTTTACAATGAGCAGTTCTTC.